A single T cell receptor beta chain is shown here with its context. Its antigen is not known. This entry belongs to a study of PD-1 blockade in classical Hodgkin lymphoma. Findings and limits, study-wide: Whatever underlies the repertoire differences (possibly disease activity or prior therapy) remains undefined.

The table came from immunoSEQ multiplex PCR; TCRdb's copy has only in-frame clones and leaves some out. The sample consists of about 85,000 clones, 90% of them appearing once. Germline lookup yields CDR1 SGHVS and CDR2 FQNEAQ. V lost 1 base and J lost 6; bases outside the gene matches: 7. CDR3 length: 15 amino acids. Sample time point: cycle 4 day 1 (C4D1), after 6 weeks of nivolumab. Each of the patients experienced relapse following autologous stem cell transplantation, and their brentuximab vedotin exposure differed. The clonotype comes from a human donor with classical Hodgkin lymphoma. Source: peripheral blood mononuclear cells (PBMCs), taken before the fourth cycle of nivolumab. This chain joins TRBV7-8 and TRBJ1-2; 8 nucleotides align to TRBD1. In DNA form, the CDR3 reads TGTGCCAGCAGCTTAGACGACAGGGGAGGGGATGGCTACACCTTC. It yields the protein CASSLDDRGGDGYTF.